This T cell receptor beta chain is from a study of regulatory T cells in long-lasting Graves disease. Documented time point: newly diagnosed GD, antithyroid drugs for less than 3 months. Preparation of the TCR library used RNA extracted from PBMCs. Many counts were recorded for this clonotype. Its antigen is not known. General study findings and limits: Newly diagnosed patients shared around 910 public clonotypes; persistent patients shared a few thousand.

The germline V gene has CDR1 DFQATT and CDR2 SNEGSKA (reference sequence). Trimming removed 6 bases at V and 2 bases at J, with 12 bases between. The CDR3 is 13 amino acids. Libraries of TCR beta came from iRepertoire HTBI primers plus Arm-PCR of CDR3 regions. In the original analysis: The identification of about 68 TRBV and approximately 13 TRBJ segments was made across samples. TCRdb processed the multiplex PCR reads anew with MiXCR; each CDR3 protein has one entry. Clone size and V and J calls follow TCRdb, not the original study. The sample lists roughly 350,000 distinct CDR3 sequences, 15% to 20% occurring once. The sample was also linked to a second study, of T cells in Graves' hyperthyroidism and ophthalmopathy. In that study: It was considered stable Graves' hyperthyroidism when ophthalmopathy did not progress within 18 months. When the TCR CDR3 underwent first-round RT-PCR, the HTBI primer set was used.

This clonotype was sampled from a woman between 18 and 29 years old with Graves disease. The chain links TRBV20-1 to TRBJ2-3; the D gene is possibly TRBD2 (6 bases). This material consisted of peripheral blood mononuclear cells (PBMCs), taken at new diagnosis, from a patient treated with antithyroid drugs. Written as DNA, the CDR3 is TGCAGTGCAACTCCGGGAGACACAGATACGCAGTATTTT. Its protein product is CSATPGDTDTQYF.